These 32 T cell receptor beta chains were all obtained from the same sample, sequenced in a study of T-cell memory formation after mild COVID-19. TCRdb re-called the 5' RACE reads through MiXCR, storing one row per CDR3 protein. The sample yields some 260,000 distinct CDR3 sequences, about 15% seen once. What was sequenced was PBMCs or a T cell subset sorted from them (not recorded which). Receptors originate from a man aged 18 to 29 who had mild COVID-19 (a few samples of this study predate the infection). Cell type and time point are not known.

Only a few counts were recorded for this clonotype. J is TRBJ2-7 and V is TRBV12-3 or TRBV12-4; 8 bases fit TRBD1. With 10 bases clipped from V and 2 bases from J, the junction kept 10 bases outside the gene matches. The CDR3 runs to 14 residues. CDR3 region: CATKSDRGPYEQYF. The CDR3 nucleotides are TGTGCCACCAAGTCAGACAGGGGTCCCTACGAGCAGTACTTC.

V gene TRBV2 combines with J gene TRBJ2-5, with D tentatively TRBD1 (5 bases). CDR3 size: 14 residues. Germline CDR1 is SNHLY and CDR2 is FYNNEI. Trimming took 2 bases from V and 2 from J, leaving 9 bases between them. In nucleotides, the CDR3 is TGTGCCAGCAGTGAACGCAGGGCTCAAGAGACCCAGTACTTC. This sequence encodes CASSERRAQETQYF.

This clonotype was seen a few times. CDR3 loop: CASSRSTQGARNTEAFF. The CDR3 DNA reads as TGTGCCAGCAGTAGGTCTACTCAGGGGGCGCGAAACACTGAAGCTTTCTTT. The gene calls are TRBV6-6 and TRBJ1-1, with TRBD1 matching 8 bases. There are 17 residues in the CDR3. Trimming at V came to 5 bases and at J to 2 bases, leaving 13 bases not matched to a gene. Germline V CDR1 and CDR2: MNHNY, SVGAGI (reference sequence).

Only a few counts were recorded for this clonotype. The genes are TRBV15 and TRBJ1-3; TRBD1 matches at 7 bases. Trimming cost V 5 bases and J 5 bases; bases outside gene matches: 9. The CDR3 totals 15 residues. The germline V gene encodes CDR1 LNHNV and CDR2 YYDKDF (reference sequence). CDR3 nucleotide sequence: TGTGCCACCAGCTACGACAGGGCGTTGAGAAACACCATATATTTT. This sequence encodes CATSYDRALRNTIYF.

DNA of the CDR3: TGTGCCAGCAGCTCAAGACCCGTGGTTGGTGAGCAGTTCTTC. Amino acids: CASSSRPVVGEQFF. The chain is built from TRBV5-6 and TRBJ2-1; D call uncertain. This CDR3 spans 14 amino acids. Germline V gene sequence: CDR1 SGHDT, CDR2 YYEEEE. V shed 3 bases and J shed 9 bases, with 16 bases lying between them.

The chain links TRBV12-3 or TRBV12-4 to TRBJ1-1; a weak D match, TRBD1 (5 bases). This CDR3 spans 12 amino acids. V lost 7 bases and J 6 bases, leaving 12 bases between the germline ends. Here the CDR3 DNA reads TGTGCCAGCATAAGAGGGGTCGCTGAAGCTTTCTTT. Protein: CASIRGVAEAFF.

This clonotype came up many times. This chain connects TRBV5-1 to TRBJ2-1; 7 nucleotides agree with TRBD2. This CDR3 region has 15 residues. The V gene end was trimmed by 2 bases and the J gene end by 9 bases; junction bases not matched to a gene: 11. Germline CDR1 is SGHRS and CDR2 is YFSETQ. CDR3 protein: CASSFSERGTGEQFF. CDR3 DNA sequence: TGCGCCAGCAGCTTCTCGGAGCGGGGAACGGGTGAGCAGTTCTTC.

The gene calls are TRBV11-2 and TRBJ2-2; 14 bases line up with TRBD2. Germline-derived CDR1 and CDR2 are SGHAT and FQNNGV. CDR3 length: 18 amino acids. J was trimmed by 1 base and V by 5 bases; bases with no gene match: 6. This chain's CDR3 is CASSRGLAGVLNTGELFF. In DNA form, the CDR3 reads TGTGCCAGCAGCAGGGGACTAGCGGGGGTATTGAACACCGGGGAGCTGTTTTTT.

This clonotype was counted only a few times. The CDR3: CASSFLLAAKETQYF. The CDR3 region has the DNA TGTGCCAGCAGTTTTCTCCTAGCGGCGAAAGAGACCCAGTACTTC. The chain joins TRBV6-5 to TRBJ2-5; TRBD2 aligns across 7 bases. J lost 3 bases, V lost 4 bases, and 8 bases had no gene match. CDR3 length equals 15 residues. Germline V gene lookup returns CDR1 MNHEY and CDR2 SVGAGI.

This clonotype was observed a handful of times. The CDR3 sequence is CASSYPAADTQYF. For the CDR3, the DNA is TGTGCCAGCAGTTACCCTGCCGCCGATACGCAGTATTTT. The V call is TRBV6-5, the J call TRBJ2-3, with no clear D. Trimming took 2 bases from V and 6 from J, leaving 9 bases between them. This CDR3 spans 13 amino acids. Germline loops: CDR1 MNHEY, CDR2 SVGAGI.

The chain recombines TRBV14 with TRBJ2-1; TRBD1 matches at 8 bases. V gave up 6 bases and J gave up 7 bases; unmatched junction bases: 2. Germline V gives CDR1 SGHDN, CDR2 FVKESK. The CDR3 is made up of 12 amino acids. DNA of the CDR3: TGTGCCAGCAGTCGACAGGGGAATGAGCAGTTCTTC. Translated, it gives CASSRQGNEQFF.

The chain carries TRBV2 and TRBJ2-7; no clear D. Germline-derived CDR1 and CDR2 are SNHLY and FYNNEI. CDR3 length: 15 residues. V was pared by 3 bases and J by 2 bases, with 14 bases between. CDR3 sequence: CASSEHFRPPYEQYF. In DNA, the CDR3 is TGTGCCAGCAGTGAGCATTTCAGGCCCCCCTACGAGCAGTACTTC.

The table lists this clonotype with a few counts. The chain joins TRBV11-2 to TRBJ2-1; no clear D. Germline assignment: CDR1 SGHAT and CDR2 FQNNGV. The ends were cut back, 6 bases at V and 2 bases at J, with 8 bases in the middle. The CDR3 has 13 amino acids. CDR3 nucleotides: TGTGCCAGCAGTAGGGAAACCTACAATGAGCAGTTCTTC. Translated: CASSRETYNEQFF.

Notes on this clonotype: An end of the junction differs from the germline gene, which may be a read error. This chain links TRBV5-4 with TRBJ2-5; D remains unclear. Per the germline V gene, CDR1 is SGHNT and CDR2 is YYREEE (reference sequence). The CDR3 is 11 residues long. The CDR3 here is CASSQDRAVHF. The CDR3 nucleotides are TGTGCCAGCAGCCAGGACCGGGCCGTACACTTC.

The rearrangement links TRBV4-1 to TRBJ1-1; D is possibly TRBD1 (5 bases). The CDR3 extends over 12 amino acids. Per germline, CDR1 MGHRA and CDR2 YSYEKL. The ends were cut back, 2 bases at V and 13 bases at J, with 14 bases in the middle. CDR3 DNA sequence: TGCGCCAGCAGCCAACTGGGGCAGGGAGTTTTCTTT. This sequence encodes CASSQLGQGVFF.

This rearrangement joins TRBV6-5 to TRBJ2-1, with a weak D call TRBD2 (6 bases). This CDR3 region has 14 residues. Germline assignment: CDR1 MNHEY and CDR2 SVGAGI. The germline V and J ends were trimmed by 0 bases and 16 bases, with 19 bases remaining between them. The chain's CDR3 is CASSYSAGGRPLFF. CDR3 bases: TGTGCCAGCAGTTACTCCGCCGGAGGGCGGCCCCTCTTCTTC.

This clonotype was seen more than once but under ten times. V is TRBV12-5 and J is TRBJ2-3; TRBD2 matches 14 bases. V lost 6 bases, J lost 6 bases, and 5 bases stayed unmatched. The CDR3 runs to 15 residues. Germline CDR1 reads LGHNT; CDR2 reads FRNRAP. The CDR3 sequence: CASGPGLAGADTQYF. For the CDR3, the DNA is TGTGCTAGTGGCCCGGGACTAGCGGGGGCGGATACGCAGTATTTT.

The chain joins TRBV20-1 to TRBJ1-3; 9 bases map to TRBD1. This CDR3 region has 15 residues. Losses at the gene ends were 0 bases for V and 3 bases for J; bases not matched to a gene: 3. CDR1 is DFQATT and CDR2 is SNEGSKA in the germline V gene (reference sequence). In DNA form, the CDR3 reads TGCAGTGCTAGAGAGGACAGGGGACTTGGAAACACCATATATTTT. It yields the protein CSAREDRGLGNTIYF.

This rearrangement joins TRBV5-4 to TRBJ2-7; no clear D gene. The CDR3 runs 13 residues. Germline V lookup: CDR1 SGHNT, CDR2 YYREEE (reference sequence). V was clipped by 0 bases and J by 6 bases, with 10 bases between them. As DNA, the CDR3 is TGTGCCAGCAGCTTGGGGAGTACCCCCGAGCAGTACTTC. Amino acid sequence: CASSLGSTPEQYF.

The chain joins TRBV12-3 or TRBV12-4 to TRBJ2-7; D is unclear. With 2 bases removed from V and 7 bases from J, the gap between germline ends came to 6 bases. The CDR3 runs 11 residues. In DNA form, the CDR3 reads TGTGCCAGCAGTTTATTCCAGGAGCAGTACTTC. As protein: CASSLFQEQYF.

The gene calls are TRBV29-1 and TRBJ1-1; possibly TRBD1 for D (5 bases). The CDR3 is 15 residues long. V was clipped by 3 bases and J by 0 bases, with 14 bases between them. CDR1 and CDR2 from the germline V gene are SQVTM and ANQGSEA. CDR3 nucleotides: TGCAGCGTTGATTTGCCAGGGAAGATGAACACTGAAGCTTTCTTT. Amino acid sequence: CSVDLPGKMNTEAFF.

This clonotype has a handful of counts. The chain is built from TRBV20-1 and TRBJ2-3; the match to TRBD2 covers 10 bases. Germline CDR1 and CDR2: DFQATT and SNEGSKA (reference sequence). After removal of 6 bases from V and 3 bases from J, the junction contained 6 bases not matched to a gene. The CDR3 is made up of 14 amino acids. The chain's CDR3 is CSAPSSGGTDTQYF. The CDR3 region has the DNA TGCAGTGCCCCCTCTAGCGGGGGTACAGATACGCAGTATTTT.

The rearrangement joins TRBV30 to TRBJ1-1; 7 nucleotides agree with TRBD1. The CDR3 spans 11 residues. V shed 2 bases and J 8 bases; nucleotides not matched to a gene: 2. Germline V gene lookup returns CDR1 GTSNPN and CDR2 SVGIG (reference sequence). Here the CDR3 DNA reads TGTGCCTGGAGTCAGGGGGGAGAAGCTTTCTTT. It yields the protein CAWSQGGEAFF. The whole variable domain, remainder taken from reference TRBV30 and TRBJ1-1, is SQTIHQWPATLVQPVGSPLSLECTVEGTSNPNLYWYRQAAGRGLQLLFYSVGIGQISSEVPQNLSASRPQDRQFILSSKKLLLSDSGFYLCAWSQGGEAFFGQGTRLTVV.

The chain combines TRBV7-9 with TRBJ1-4, with unresolved D. The CDR3 extends over 13 amino acids. Deletions cut 1 base from V and 8 bases from J, with 8 bases between. CDR1 and CDR2 (germline): SEHNR, FQNEAQ (reference sequence). CDR3 amino acids: CASSLGLAEKLFF. The CDR3, as DNA: TGTGCCAGCAGCTTAGGCCTTGCCGAAAAACTGTTTTTT. The full variable domain, completed using reference TRBV7-9 and TRBJ1-4, is DTGVSQNPRHKITKRGQNVTFRCDPISEHNRLYWYRQTLGQGPEFLTYFQNEAQLEKSRLLSDRFSAERPKGSFSTLEIQRTEQGDSAMYLCASSLGLAEKLFFGSGTQLSVL.

The chain uses TRBV10-3 and TRBJ2-3; 13 positions agree with TRBD2. CDR3 length: 14 residues. V was clipped by 8 bases and J by 4 bases; unmatched bases: 3. CDR1 and CDR2 from the germline V gene are ENHRY and SYGVKD. CDR3 nucleotides: TGTGCCATCGCGACTAGCGGGGGGTCAGATACGCAGTATTTT. This gives the protein CAIATSGGSDTQYF.

This clonotype was seen a few times. The chain combines TRBV4-2 with TRBJ2-1; 11 bases are shared with TRBD1. This CDR3 has 18 amino acids. Trimming cost V 3 bases and J 1 base; bases outside gene matches: 8. Looked up from germline, CDR1 is LGHNA and CDR2 is YNFKEQ. This CDR3 is CASSHHRDRGNSYNEQFF. CDR3 DNA: TGTGCCAGCAGCCACCACCGGGACAGGGGGAATTCCTACAATGAGCAGTTCTTC.

This clonotype turned up a few times. The chain uses TRBV20-1 and TRBJ2-7, with 10 bases identical to TRBD1. This CDR3 has 14 residues. CDR1 and CDR2 from the germline V gene are DFQATT and SNEGSKA (reference sequence). Trimming at V came to 7 bases and at J to 3 bases, leaving 9 bases not matched to a gene. This CDR3 reads CSVAGTGAFYEQYF. The CDR3 nucleotides read TGCAGTGTCGCCGGGACAGGGGCTTTCTACGAGCAGTACTTC.

The chain uses TRBV6-5 and TRBJ1-2, with D perhaps TRBD1 (6 bases). The V gene lost 4 bases and the J gene lost 4 bases, with 19 bases spanning the gap. The CDR3 extends over 16 amino acids. CDR1 is MNHEY and CDR2 is SVGAGI in the germline V gene. The DNA for the CDR3 is TGTGCCAGCAGTTTCCGTCGTGGGGGGGCTGGCTATGGCTACACCTTC. As protein: CASSFRRGGAGYGYTF.

The V call is TRBV28, the J call TRBJ2-2, with TRBD1 matching 9 bases. The CDR3 consists of 14 residues. Looked up from germline, CDR1 is MDHEN and CDR2 is SYDVKM. J gave up 3 bases and V 6 bases, and 2 bases lay outside the gene matches. In nucleotides, the CDR3 is TGTGCCAGCAGAACAGGGGGCGACACCGGGGAGCTGTTTTTT. Its translation is CASRTGGDTGELFF.

In its sample, this clonotype was seen a few times. The chain combines TRBV5-6 with TRBJ2-3; D gene unclear. Germline V CDR1 and CDR2: SGHDT, YYEEEE. The CDR3 totals 12 residues. The V gene lost 2 bases and the J gene lost 8 bases, with 9 bases spanning the gap. CDR3 in amino acids: CASSLASRTQYF. The CDR3 bases are TGTGCCAGCAGCTTAGCGAGTCGTACGCAGTATTTT.

V gene TRBV7-3 combines with J gene TRBJ2-2, with 8 bases matching TRBD2. Trimming removed 5 bases from V and 14 bases from J; junction bases left unmatched: 7. CDR1 SGHTA and CDR2 FQGTGA come from the germline V gene. CDR3 length equals 12 residues. CDR3 protein: CASSPLRGGLFF. The DNA of the CDR3 is TGTGCCAGCAGCCCCCTCCGGGGGGGCCTGTTTTTT.

This clonotype was recorded at least ten times. The rearrangement joins TRBV7-2 to TRBJ1-5, with 8 bases aligning to TRBD1. V shed 2 bases and J 1 base; nucleotides not matched to a gene: 4. CDR1 and CDR2 from the germline V gene are SGHTA and FQGNSA. The CDR3 extends over 16 amino acids. CDR3 loop: CASSLMRQGSNQPQHF. For the CDR3, the DNA is TGTGCCAGCAGCTTAATGCGACAGGGGAGCAATCAGCCCCAGCATTTT.